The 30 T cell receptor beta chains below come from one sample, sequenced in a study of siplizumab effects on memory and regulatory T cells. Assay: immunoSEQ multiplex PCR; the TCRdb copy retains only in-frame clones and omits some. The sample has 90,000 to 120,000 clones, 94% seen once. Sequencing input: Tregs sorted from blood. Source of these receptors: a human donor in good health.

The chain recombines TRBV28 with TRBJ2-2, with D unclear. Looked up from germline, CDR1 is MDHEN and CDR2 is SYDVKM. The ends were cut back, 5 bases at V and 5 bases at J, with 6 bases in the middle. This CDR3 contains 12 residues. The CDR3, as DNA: TGTGCCAGCAGTACAGTGACCGGGGAGCTGTTTTTT. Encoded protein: CASSTVTGELFF.

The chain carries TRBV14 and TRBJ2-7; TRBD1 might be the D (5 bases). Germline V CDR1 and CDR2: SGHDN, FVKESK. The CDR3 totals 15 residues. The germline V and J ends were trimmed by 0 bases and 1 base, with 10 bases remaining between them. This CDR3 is CASSQEVGVSYEQYF. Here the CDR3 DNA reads TGTGCCAGCAGCCAAGAAGTAGGGGTTTCCTACGAGCAGTACTTC. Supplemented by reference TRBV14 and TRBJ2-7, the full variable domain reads EAGVTQFPSHSVIEKGQTVTLRCDPISGHDNLYWYRRVMGKEIKFLLHFVKESKQDESGMPNNRFLAERTGGTYSTLKVQPAELEDSGVYFCASSQEVGVSYEQYFGPGTRLTVT.

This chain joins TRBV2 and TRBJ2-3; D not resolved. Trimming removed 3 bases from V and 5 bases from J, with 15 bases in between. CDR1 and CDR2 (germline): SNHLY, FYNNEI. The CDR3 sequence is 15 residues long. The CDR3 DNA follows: TGTGCCAGCAGTGAGTCGAACCTCCCTATAGATACGCAGTATTTT. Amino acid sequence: CASSESNLPIDTQYF.

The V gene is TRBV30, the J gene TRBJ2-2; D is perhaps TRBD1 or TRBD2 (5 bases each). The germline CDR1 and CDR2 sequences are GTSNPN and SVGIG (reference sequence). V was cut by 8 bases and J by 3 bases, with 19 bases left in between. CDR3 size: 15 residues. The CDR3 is CAGTRGRSHTGELFF. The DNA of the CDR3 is TGTGCCGGCACCCGGGGCCGGAGTCACACCGGGGAGCTGTTTTTT.

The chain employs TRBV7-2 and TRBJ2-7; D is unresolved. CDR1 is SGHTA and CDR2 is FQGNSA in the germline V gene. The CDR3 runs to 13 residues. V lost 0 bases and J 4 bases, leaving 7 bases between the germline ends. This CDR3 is CASSLAEPYEQYF. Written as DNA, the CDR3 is TGTGCCAGCAGCTTAGCGGAGCCTTACGAGCAGTACTTC.

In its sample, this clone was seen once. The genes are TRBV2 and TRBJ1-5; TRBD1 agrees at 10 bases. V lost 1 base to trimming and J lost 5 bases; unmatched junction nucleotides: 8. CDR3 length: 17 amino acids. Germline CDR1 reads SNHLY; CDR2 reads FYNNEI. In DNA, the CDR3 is TGTGCCAGCAGTGAAGGGCGCGACAGGGGGCTGTATCAGCCCCAGCATTTT. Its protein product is CASSEGRDRGLYQPQHF.

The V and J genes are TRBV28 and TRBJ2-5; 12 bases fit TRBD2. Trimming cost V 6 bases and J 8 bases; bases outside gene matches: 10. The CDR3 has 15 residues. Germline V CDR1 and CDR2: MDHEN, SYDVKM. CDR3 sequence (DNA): TGTGCCAGCAGACGACTAGCGGGAGTTATCGGAACCCAGTACTTC. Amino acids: CASRRLAGVIGTQYF.

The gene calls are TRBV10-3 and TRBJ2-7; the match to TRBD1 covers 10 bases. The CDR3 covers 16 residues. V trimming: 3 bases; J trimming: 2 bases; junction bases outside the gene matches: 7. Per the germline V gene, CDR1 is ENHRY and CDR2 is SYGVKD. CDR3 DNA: TGTGCCATCAGTGACCTCCGGGACAGGGGCACCTACGAGCAGTACTTC. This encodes CAISDLRDRGTYEQYF.

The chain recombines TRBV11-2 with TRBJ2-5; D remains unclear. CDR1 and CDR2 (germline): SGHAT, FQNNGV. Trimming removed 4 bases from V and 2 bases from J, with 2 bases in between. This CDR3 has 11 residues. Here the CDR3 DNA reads TGTGCCAGCAGCTATCAAGAGACCCAGTACTTC. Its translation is CASSYQETQYF.

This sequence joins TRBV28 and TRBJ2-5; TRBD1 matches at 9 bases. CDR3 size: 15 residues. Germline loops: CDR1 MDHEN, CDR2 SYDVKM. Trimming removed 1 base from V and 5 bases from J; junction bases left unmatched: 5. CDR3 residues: CASSLSTGGGETQYF. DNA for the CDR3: TGTGCCAGCAGTTTATCCACAGGGGGCGGTGAGACCCAGTACTTC. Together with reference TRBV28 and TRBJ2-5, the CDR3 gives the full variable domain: DVKVTQSSRYLVKRTGEKVFLECVQDMDHENMFWYRQDPGLGLRLIYFSYDVKMKEKGDIPEGYSVSREKKERFSLILESASTNQTSMYLCASSLSTGGGETQYFGPGTRLLVL.

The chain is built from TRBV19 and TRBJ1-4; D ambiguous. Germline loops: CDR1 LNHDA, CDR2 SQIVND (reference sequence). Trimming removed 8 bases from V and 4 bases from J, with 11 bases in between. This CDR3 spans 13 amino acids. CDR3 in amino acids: CASSLRFNEKLFF. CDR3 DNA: TGTGCCAGTTCGCTGCGGTTTAATGAAAAACTGTTTTTT.

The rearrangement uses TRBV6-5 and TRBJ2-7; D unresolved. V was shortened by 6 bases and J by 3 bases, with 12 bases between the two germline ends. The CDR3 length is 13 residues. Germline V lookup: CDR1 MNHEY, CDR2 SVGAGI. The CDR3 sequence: CASRYRIYYEQYF. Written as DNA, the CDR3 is TGTGCCAGCAGGTACAGAATTTACTACGAGCAGTACTTC.

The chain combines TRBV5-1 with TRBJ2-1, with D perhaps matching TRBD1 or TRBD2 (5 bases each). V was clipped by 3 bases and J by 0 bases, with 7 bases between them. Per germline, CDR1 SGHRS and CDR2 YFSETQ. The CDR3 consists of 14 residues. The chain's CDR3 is CASSWDVSYNEQFF. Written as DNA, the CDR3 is TGCGCCAGCAGCTGGGACGTCTCCTACAATGAGCAGTTCTTC.

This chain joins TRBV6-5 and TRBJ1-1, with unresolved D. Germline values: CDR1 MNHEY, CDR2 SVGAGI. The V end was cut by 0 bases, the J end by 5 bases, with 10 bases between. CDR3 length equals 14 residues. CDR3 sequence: CASSYSNWVTEAFF. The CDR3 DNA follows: TGTGCCAGCAGTTACTCGAATTGGGTTACTGAAGCTTTCTTT.

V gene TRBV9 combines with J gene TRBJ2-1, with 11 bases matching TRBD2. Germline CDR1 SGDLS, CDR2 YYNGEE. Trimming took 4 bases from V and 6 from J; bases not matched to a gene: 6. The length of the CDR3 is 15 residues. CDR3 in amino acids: CASSPHSGRGNEQFF. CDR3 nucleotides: TGTGCCAGCAGCCCCCATAGCGGGAGGGGCAATGAGCAGTTCTTC. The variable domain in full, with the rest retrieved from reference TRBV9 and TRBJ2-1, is DSGVTQTPKHLITATGQRVTLRCSPRSGDLSVYWYQQSLDQGLQFLIQYYNGEERAKGNILERFSAQQFPDLHSELNLSSLELGDSALYFCASSPHSGRGNEQFFGPGTRLTVL.

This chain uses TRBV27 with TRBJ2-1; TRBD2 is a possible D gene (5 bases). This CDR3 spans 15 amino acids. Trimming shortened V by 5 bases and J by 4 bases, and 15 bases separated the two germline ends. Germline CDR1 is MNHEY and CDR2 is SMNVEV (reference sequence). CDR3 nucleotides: TGTGCCAGCAGTCAAACAATAGCGCCGTACAATGAGCAGTTCTTC. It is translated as CASSQTIAPYNEQFF.

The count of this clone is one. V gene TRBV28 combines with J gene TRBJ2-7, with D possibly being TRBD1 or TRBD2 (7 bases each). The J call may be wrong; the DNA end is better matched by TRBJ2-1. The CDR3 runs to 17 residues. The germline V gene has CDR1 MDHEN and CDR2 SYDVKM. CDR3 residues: CASSRRGPRGGAYEQFF. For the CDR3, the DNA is TGTGCCAGCAGTCGTAGGGGTCCCAGGGGGGGAGCCTACGAGCAGTTCTTC.

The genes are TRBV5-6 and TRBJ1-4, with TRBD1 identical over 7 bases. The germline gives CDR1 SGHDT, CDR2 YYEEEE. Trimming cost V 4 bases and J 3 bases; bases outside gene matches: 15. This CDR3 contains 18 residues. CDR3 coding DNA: TGTGCCAGCAGCCAAAGGACAGGATCTAGGAGGTCTAATGAAAAACTGTTTTTT. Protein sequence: CASSQRTGSRRSNEKLFF.

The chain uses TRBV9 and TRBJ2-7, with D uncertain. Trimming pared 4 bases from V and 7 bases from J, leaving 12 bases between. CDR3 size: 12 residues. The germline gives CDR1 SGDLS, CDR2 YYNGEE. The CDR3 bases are TGTGCCAGCAGCCCCGCGGTTGGTGAGCAGTACTTC. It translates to CASSPAVGEQYF. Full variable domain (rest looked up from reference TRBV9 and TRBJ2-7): DSGVTQTPKHLITATGQRVTLRCSPRSGDLSVYWYQQSLDQGLQFLIQYYNGEERAKGNILERFSAQQFPDLHSELNLSSLELGDSALYFCASSPAVGEQYFGPGTRLTVT.

The CDR3 protein is CASSPSDRLTEAFF. CDR3 DNA: TGTGCCAGCAGTCCCTCGGACAGGCTCACTGAAGCTTTCTTT. The genes are TRBV27 and TRBJ1-1; TRBD1 matches at 7 bases. This CDR3 region has 14 residues. Looked up from germline, CDR1 is MNHEY and CDR2 is SMNVEV (reference sequence). V lost 5 bases to trimming and J lost 4 bases; unmatched junction nucleotides: 7.

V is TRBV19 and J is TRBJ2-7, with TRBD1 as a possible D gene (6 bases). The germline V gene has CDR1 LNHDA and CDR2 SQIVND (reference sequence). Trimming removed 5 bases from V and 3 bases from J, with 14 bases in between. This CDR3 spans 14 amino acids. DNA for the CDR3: TGTGCCAGTAGTGGGACCGGGACATACTACGAGCAGTACTTC. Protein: CASSGTGTYYEQYF. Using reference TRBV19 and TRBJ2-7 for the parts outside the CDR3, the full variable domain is DGGITQSPKYLFRKEGQNVTLSCEQNLNHDAMYWYRQDPGQGLRLIYYSQIVNDFQKGDIAEGYSVSREKKESFPLTVTSAQKNPTAFYLCASSGTGTYYEQYFGPGTRLTVT.

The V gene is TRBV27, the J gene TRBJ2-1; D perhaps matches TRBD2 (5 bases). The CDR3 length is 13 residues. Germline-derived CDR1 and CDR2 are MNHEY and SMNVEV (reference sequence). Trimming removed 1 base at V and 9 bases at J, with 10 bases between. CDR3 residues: CASSLFAGPEQFF. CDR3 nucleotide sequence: TGTGCCAGCAGTTTATTTGCGGGCCCTGAGCAGTTCTTC.

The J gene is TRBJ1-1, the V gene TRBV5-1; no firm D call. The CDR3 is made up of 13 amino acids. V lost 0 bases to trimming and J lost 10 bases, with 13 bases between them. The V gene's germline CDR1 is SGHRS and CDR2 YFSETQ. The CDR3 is CASSLVRGSRAFF. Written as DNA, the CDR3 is TGCGCCAGCAGCTTGGTTCGAGGAAGTAGAGCTTTCTTT.

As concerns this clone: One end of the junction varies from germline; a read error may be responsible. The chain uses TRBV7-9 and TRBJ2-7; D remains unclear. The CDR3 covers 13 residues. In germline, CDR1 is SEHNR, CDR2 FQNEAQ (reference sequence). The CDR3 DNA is TGTGCCAGCAGCTTAGTTCCGTCCTACGAGCAGTGCTTC. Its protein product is CASSLVPSYEQCF. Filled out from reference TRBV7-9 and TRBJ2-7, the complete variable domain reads DTGVSQNPRHKITKRGQNVTFRCDPISEHNRLYWYRQTLGQGPEFLTYFQNEAQLEKSRLLSDRFSAERPKGSFSTLEIQRTEQGDSAMYLCASSLVPSYEQCFGPGTRLTVT.

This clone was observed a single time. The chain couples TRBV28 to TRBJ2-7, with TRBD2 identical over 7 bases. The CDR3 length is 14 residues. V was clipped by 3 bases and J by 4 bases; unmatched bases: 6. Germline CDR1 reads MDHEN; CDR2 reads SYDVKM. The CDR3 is CASSLVGGQYEQYF. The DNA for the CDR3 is TGTGCCAGCAGTTTGGTGGGAGGGCAGTACGAGCAGTACTTC.

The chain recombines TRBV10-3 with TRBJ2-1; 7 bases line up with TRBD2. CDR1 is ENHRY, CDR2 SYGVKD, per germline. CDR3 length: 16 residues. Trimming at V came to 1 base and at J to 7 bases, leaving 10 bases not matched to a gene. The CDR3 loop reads CAISEFGGGPGNEQFF. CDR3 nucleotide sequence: TGTGCCATCAGTGAGTTTGGGGGAGGGCCAGGAAATGAGCAGTTCTTC.

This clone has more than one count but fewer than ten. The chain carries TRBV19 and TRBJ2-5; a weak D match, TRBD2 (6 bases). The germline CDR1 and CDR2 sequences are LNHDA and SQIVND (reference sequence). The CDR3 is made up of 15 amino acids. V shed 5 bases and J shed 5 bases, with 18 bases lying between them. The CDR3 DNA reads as TGTGCCAGTAGTGATAGGAGACTAGTCGTGGAGACCCAGTACTTC. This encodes CASSDRRLVVETQYF. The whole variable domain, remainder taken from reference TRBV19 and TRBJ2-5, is DGGITQSPKYLFRKEGQNVTLSCEQNLNHDAMYWYRQDPGQGLRLIYYSQIVNDFQKGDIAEGYSVSREKKESFPLTVTSAQKNPTAFYLCASSDRRLVVETQYFGPGTRLLVL.

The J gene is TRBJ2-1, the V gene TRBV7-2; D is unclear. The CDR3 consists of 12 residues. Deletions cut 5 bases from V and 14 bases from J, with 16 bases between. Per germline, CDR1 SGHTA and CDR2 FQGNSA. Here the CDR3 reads CASSAVGLREFF. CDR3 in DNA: TGTGCCAGCAGCGCGGTAGGATTAAGGGAGTTCTTC.

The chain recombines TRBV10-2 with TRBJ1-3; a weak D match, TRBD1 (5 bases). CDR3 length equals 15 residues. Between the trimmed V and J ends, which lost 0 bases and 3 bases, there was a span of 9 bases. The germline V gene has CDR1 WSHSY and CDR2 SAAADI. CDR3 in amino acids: CASSESVGVGNTIYF. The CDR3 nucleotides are TGCGCCAGCAGTGAGTCTGTAGGGGTTGGAAACACCATATATTTT.

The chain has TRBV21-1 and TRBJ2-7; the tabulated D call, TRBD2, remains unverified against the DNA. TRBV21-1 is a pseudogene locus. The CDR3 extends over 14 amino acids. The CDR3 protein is CASSPPGTLLEQYF. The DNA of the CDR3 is TGTGCCAGCAGCCCCCCCGGGACTCTCCTCGAGCAGTACTTC.